The 20 T cell receptor beta chains below were found in one sample sequenced in a study of metastatic and nonmetastatic thyroid tumors. TCRdb re-called the PCR reads with MiXCR. The table includes about 39,000 clones, around 20% detected once. Patients were all untreated before their thyroid surgery. Input material: blood. These receptors came from a female donor with papillary thyroid cancer or a benign thyroid nodule (not recorded which). Some clones in this sample may be carry-over from other donors' samples.

This clone was observed a handful of times. V is TRBV6-2 or TRBV6-3 and J is TRBJ2-1; 9 bases align to TRBD2. CDR3 size: 15 residues. Germline V gene data show CDR1 as MNHEY and CDR2 as SVGEGT. V shed 5 bases and J 8 bases; nucleotides not matched to a gene: 10. The CDR3 DNA reads TGTGCCAGCAGTAACGCGGGGGGGCTGCTTGATGAGCAGTTCTTC. Translating it yields CASSNAGGLLDEQFF.

The chain is built from TRBV5-1 and TRBJ2-3; 8 nucleotides match TRBD2. Germline trimming cut 1 base from V and 0 bases from J; bases unmatched to any gene: 1. The length of the CDR3 is 15 residues. Germline-derived CDR1 and CDR2 are SGHRS and YFSETQ. Here the CDR3 reads CASSLSSGSTDTQYF. For the CDR3, the DNA is TGCGCCAGCAGCTTGTCTAGCGGGAGCACAGATACGCAGTATTTT. Drawing the rest from reference TRBV5-1 and TRBJ2-3, the complete variable domain is KAGVTQTPRYLIKTRGQQVTLSCSPISGHRSVSWYQQTPGQGLQFLFEYFSETQRNKGNFPGRFSGRQFSNSRSEMNVSTLELGDSALYLCASSLSSGSTDTQYFGPGTRLTVL.

This clone appeared many times. The chain employs TRBV19 and TRBJ2-3; D unclear. The CDR3 is 14 residues long. Germline loops: CDR1 LNHDA, CDR2 SQIVND (reference sequence). V lost 2 bases, J lost 5 bases, and 11 bases lay in between. The CDR3: CASSITGFVDTQYF. In DNA, the CDR3 is TGTGCCAGTAGTATAACCGGGTTTGTAGATACGCAGTATTTT.

This clone came up many times. Being one base from a much bigger clone, this may be a read error. The sample holds other DNA sequences that translate to the same CDR3. V usage is TRBV10-3 and J usage is TRBJ2-3; 12 bases agree with TRBD2. Germline V gives CDR1 ENHRY, CDR2 SYGVKD. V lost 10 bases and J lost 3; bases outside the gene matches: 8. The length of the CDR3 is 15 residues. CDR3 DNA: TGTGCCAGCCAGGGTACTAGCGGGAGGACAGATACGCAGTATTTT. Its translation is CASQGTSGRTDTQYF.

Regarding this clone: A much more abundant neighbour one base away suggests this may be a read error. The chain links TRBV4-1 to TRBJ2-1; D gene unclear. Germline CDR1 and CDR2: MGHRA and YSYEKL. The CDR3 runs 16 residues. CDR3 in DNA: TGCGCCAGCAGCCAAGATATAGGGAAAGCCTACAATGAGCAGCTCTTC. This gives the protein CASSQDIGKAYNEQLF.

This clone was detected many times. Written as DNA, the CDR3 is TGTGCCAGCAGTTTACGGGTTCCAGGGGTCAGCAATCAGCCCCAGCATTTT. This sequence encodes CASSLRVPGVSNQPQHF. The chain uses TRBV12-3 or TRBV12-4 and TRBJ1-5, with D perhaps matching TRBD1 (6 bases). The CDR3 has 17 amino acids. The V end lost 2 bases, the J end lost 1 base, and 15 bases lay between the germline ends.

This clone has a count of ten or more. The J gene is TRBJ2-7, the V gene TRBV12-3 or TRBV12-4, with a weak D call TRBD1 (5 bases). Trimming cost V 3 bases and J 1 base, with 7 bases left between them. The CDR3 has 13 residues. CDR3 residues: CASSLGQSYEQYV. CDR3 nucleotides: TGTGCCAGCAGTTTGGGGCAGTCCTACGAGCAGTACGTC.

In its sample, this clone was seen many times. The chain recombines TRBV11-1 with TRBJ2-1, with 7 bases that match TRBD2. The CDR3 has 15 residues. With 2 bases clipped from V and 4 bases from J, the junction kept 5 bases outside the gene matches. Germline V gives CDR1 SGHAT, CDR2 FQDESV (reference sequence). Here the CDR3 DNA reads TGTGCCAGCAGCTTATGGGGCGGGAGTTACAATGAGCAGTTCTTC. Its protein product is CASSLWGGSYNEQFF.

This clone was counted at least ten times. This chain connects TRBV4-3 to TRBJ2-1; the match to TRBD2 covers 8 bases. V lost 0 bases and J lost 4; bases outside the gene matches: 5. This CDR3 comprises 16 residues. CDR1 and CDR2 from the germline V gene are LGHNA and YSLEER. This CDR3 reads CASSQDISGTYNEQFF. The CDR3 DNA is TGCGCCAGCAGCCAAGATATTAGCGGGACTTACAATGAGCAGTTCTTC.

This clone was seen ten or more times. The chain joins TRBV6-1 to TRBJ2-3; D remains ambiguous. In germline, CDR1 is MNHNS, CDR2 SASEGT. Trimming left V 6 bases short and J 0 bases short, with 10 bases between. The CDR3 covers 14 residues. The CDR3 DNA follows: TGTGCCAGCAGATTTTCCGGGAGCACAGATACGCAGTATTTT. Protein sequence: CASRFSGSTDTQYF.

J is TRBJ1-6 and V is TRBV6-1, with D unresolved. The germline gives CDR1 MNHNS, CDR2 SASEGT. This CDR3 region has 13 residues. V was trimmed by 6 bases and J by 5 bases, leaving 8 bases between them. The CDR3 spells CASRSLNNSPLHF. The CDR3 region has the DNA TGTGCCAGCAGGTCATTGAATAATTCACCCCTCCACTTT.

This clone was seen repeatedly, ten times or more. This chain joins TRBV5-5 and TRBJ2-1; the match to TRBD1 covers 7 bases. V lost 4 bases to trimming and J lost 6 bases; unmatched junction nucleotides: 1. Germline-derived CDR1 and CDR2 are SGHKS and YYEKEE (reference sequence). The CDR3 loop spans 12 amino acids. DNA of the CDR3: TGTGCCAGCAGCGGGACAGTCAATGAGCAGTTCTTC. It codes for CASSGTVNEQFF.

This clone was seen a few times. A much larger clone differs from this one at a single base, so this may be a read error. The genes are TRBV29-1 and TRBJ1-1, with D possibly being TRBD1 (6 bases). Germline V gives CDR1 SQVTM, CDR2 ANQGSEA. The CDR3 is made up of 14 amino acids. Trimming cost V 5 bases and J 5 bases, with 18 bases left between them. The CDR3 sequence: CSVLEGRGGTEAFF. CDR3 DNA: TGCAGCGTTTTGGAGGGGAGAGGGGGAACTGAAGCTTTCTTT.

The V call is TRBV20-1, the J call TRBJ1-5; D unclear. V lost 8 bases, J lost 0 bases, and 14 bases lay in between. The length of the CDR3 is 14 residues. The V gene's germline CDR1 is DFQATT and CDR2 SNEGSKA (reference sequence). CDR3 sequence: CSSISGYSNQPQHF. CDR3 DNA: TGCAGTTCTATCTCAGGCTATAGCAATCAGCCCCAGCATTTT.

This clone was seen ten or more times. This same CDR3 is encoded by further DNA sequences in the sample. The gene calls are TRBV28 and TRBJ1-1; no firm D call. This CDR3 region has 13 residues. Looked up from germline, CDR1 is MDHEN and CDR2 is SYDVKM. The V end was cut by 2 bases, the J end by 8 bases, with 12 bases between. CDR3 sequence reads: CASSLTIFGEAFF. CDR3 nucleotides: TGTGCCAGCAGTTTAACGATCTTTGGGGAAGCTTTCTTT.

This clone has more than one count but fewer than ten. This sequence joins TRBV9 and TRBJ1-3; tentatively, D is TRBD1 (5 bases). CDR3 length: 16 residues. Germline V CDR1 and CDR2: SGDLS, YYNGEE. V was clipped by 0 bases and J by 0 bases, with 10 bases between them. The CDR3 here is CASSVGQFDSGNTIYF. The CDR3 DNA is TGTGCCAGCAGCGTAGGACAGTTCGACTCTGGAAACACCATATATTTT.

Many counts were recorded for this clone. The chain is built from TRBV30 and TRBJ1-5; 8 bases match TRBD1. The CDR3 length is 15 residues. The germline gives CDR1 GTSNPN, CDR2 SVGIG (reference sequence). V lost 2 bases, J lost 7 bases, and 10 bases stayed unmatched. CDR3 bases: TGTGCCTGGAGTCCACCGACAGGGGTCCACCAGCCCCAGCATTTT. This sequence encodes CAWSPPTGVHQPQHF. The full variable domain, its missing parts supplied by reference TRBV30 and TRBJ1-5, is SQTIHQWPATLVQPVGSPLSLECTVEGTSNPNLYWYRQAAGRGLQLLFYSVGIGQISSEVPQNLSASRPQDRQFILSSKKLLLSDSGFYLCAWSPPTGVHQPQHFGDGTRLSIL.

This clone has only a few counts. V usage is TRBV18 and J usage is TRBJ1-3, with 8 nucleotides matching TRBD1. Germline CDR1 reads KGHSH; CDR2 reads LQKENI. J gave up 0 bases and V 8 bases, and 3 bases lay outside the gene matches. The CDR3 has 14 amino acids. The CDR3 reads CASAGQGSGNTIYF. For the CDR3, the DNA is TGTGCCAGCGCCGGACAGGGCTCTGGAAACACCATATATTTT.

The chain combines TRBV20-1 with TRBJ2-1; unclear D gene. The CDR3 consists of 14 residues. Germline V gene sequence: CDR1 DFQATT, CDR2 SNEGSKA (reference sequence). Trimming shortened V by 8 bases and J by 0 bases, and 14 bases separated the two germline ends. This CDR3 is CSSPDVGSYNEQFF. The CDR3 nucleotides are TGCAGTTCTCCTGACGTGGGCTCCTACAATGAGCAGTTCTTC.

This clone was seen at least ten times. The V and J genes are TRBV19 and TRBJ2-1; 14 bases align to TRBD2. CDR1 and CDR2 (germline): LNHDA, SQIVND (reference sequence). This CDR3 has 13 residues. The junction had 6 bases not matched to a gene; V was cut back by 5 bases and J by 15 bases. The CDR3 here is CASSQGTSGSLFF. The CDR3, as DNA: TGTGCCAGTAGTCAAGGGACTAGCGGGAGTTTGTTCTTC. The variable domain in full, with the rest retrieved from reference TRBV19 and TRBJ2-1, is DGGITQSPKYLFRKEGQNVTLSCEQNLNHDAMYWYRQDPGQGLRLIYYSQIVNDFQKGDIAEGYSVSREKKESFPLTVTSAQKNPTAFYLCASSQGTSGSLFFGPGTRLTVL.